A selection of T cell receptor beta chains follows, all from one sample in a study of T-cell memory formation after mild COVID-19. TCRdb re-derived calls from the 5' RACE reads in MiXCR, one entry per CDR3 protein. The sample shows about 29,000 distinct CDR3 sequences, approximately 16% of them seen only once. Sequencing input: PBMCs or a T cell subset sorted from them (not recorded which). Source of these receptors: an adult who had mild COVID-19 (a few samples of this study predate the infection). Cell type and time point are not known. The CDR3 runs from the conserved cysteine through the conserved F or W. The order of the fields is J gene, clone size, V gene, D gene, CDR3 protein, CDR3 DNA. A D gene is named only where the DNA matches it firmly. Some rows mark clone size as missing; the rest say once, few, many or name a class of expanded clone.

TRBJ1-2 | many | TRBV27 | NA | CASSFRTTSGYTF | TGTGCCAGCAGTTTTCGCACTACGTCGGGCTACACCTTC
TRBJ2-3 | many | TRBV20-1 | NA | CSARWGGRGDTQYF | TGCAGTGCTAGGTGGGGTGGAAGGGGAGATACGCAGTATTTT
TRBJ1-2 | NA | TRBV12-3/TRBV12-4 | NA | CASSLKGAPNYGYTF | TGTGCCAGCAGTTTGAAGGGAGCCCCTAACTATGGCTACACCTTC
TRBJ2-3 | many | TRBV7-2 | NA | CASSFPAKGADTQYF | TGTGCCAGCAGCTTTCCGGCCAAGGGGGCAGATACGCAGTATTTT
TRBJ2-5 | many | TRBV12-3/TRBV12-4 | TRBD1 | CASRRTGGGETQYF | TGTGCCAGCAGGAGAACAGGGGGCGGCGAGACCCAGTACTTC
TRBJ2-1 | NA | TRBV11-2 | TRBD1 | CASSSTPGTGYNEQFF | TGTGCCAGCAGCTCCACGCCCGGGACAGGCTACAATGAGCAGTTCTTC
TRBJ1-2 | many | TRBV5-5 | NA | CASSPLGPQAGYTF | TGTGCCAGCAGCCCCCTGGGCCCTCAGGCGGGCTACACCTTC
TRBJ1-1 | many | TRBV6-6 | TRBD1 | CASSSGQGVKNTEAFF | TGTGCCAGCAGTTCGGGACAGGGGGTAAAGAACACTGAAGCTTTCTTT
TRBJ1-1 | many | TRBV15 | NA | CATSIGPDRSTEAFF | TGTGCCACCAGCATTGGACCCGACCGGAGCACTGAAGCTTTCTTT
TRBJ2-7 | many | TRBV11-3 | NA | CASSIELSYEQYF | TGTGCCAGCAGCATTGAACTCTCCTACGAGCAGTACTTC
TRBJ2-5 | many | TRBV12-3/TRBV12-4 | TRBD1 | CASSLRQGDETQYF | TGTGCCAGCAGTTTAAGACAGGGGGACGAGACCCAGTACTTC
TRBJ1-1 | many | TRBV18 | TRBD1 | CASAGTGAPNTEAFF | TGTGCCAGCGCCGGGACAGGGGCCCCGAACACTGAAGCTTTCTTT
TRBJ2-1 | NA | TRBV18 | NA | CASSPRWGLLYNEQFF | TGTGCCAGCTCACCAAGGTGGGGCCTCCTTTACAATGAGCAGTTCTTC